The source of this T cell receptor beta chain is a study of CD8 T cells in Susac syndrome. Random hexamers served to reverse transcribe about 0.45 to 1 ug RNA. TCRdb itself ran the immunoSEQ multiplex PCR reads through MiXCR, one entry per CDR3 protein. The sample holds some 450,000 distinct CDR3 sequences, 85% seen once. CDR1 is SGHDT, CDR2 YYEEEE, per germline. The CDR3 length is 12 residues. Trimming pared 7 bases from V and 7 bases from J, leaving 15 bases between. The sequence was obtained from a human donor with multiple sclerosis. The V gene is TRBV5-6, the J gene TRBJ2-7; D tentatively fits TRBD1 or TRBD2 (5 bases each). The specimen was CD8+ T cells from PBMCs. The CDR3, as DNA: TGTGCCAGCCTCCAGGGAACGGGGGAGCAGTACTTC. As protein: CASLQGTGEQYF.